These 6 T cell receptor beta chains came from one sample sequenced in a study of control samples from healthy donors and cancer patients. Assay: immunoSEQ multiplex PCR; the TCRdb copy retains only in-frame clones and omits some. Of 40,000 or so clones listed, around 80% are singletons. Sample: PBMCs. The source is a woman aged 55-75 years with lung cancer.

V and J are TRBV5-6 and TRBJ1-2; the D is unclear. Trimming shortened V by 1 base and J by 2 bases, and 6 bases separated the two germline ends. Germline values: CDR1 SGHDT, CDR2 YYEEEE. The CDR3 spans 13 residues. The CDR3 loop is CASSLMGNYGYTF. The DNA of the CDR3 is TGTGCCAGCAGCTTGATGGGCAACTATGGCTACACCTTC.

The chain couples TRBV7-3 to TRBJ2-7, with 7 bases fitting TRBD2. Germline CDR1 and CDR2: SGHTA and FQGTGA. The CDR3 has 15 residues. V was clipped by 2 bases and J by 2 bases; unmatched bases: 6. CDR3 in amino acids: CASSLEGGGTYEQYF. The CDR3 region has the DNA TGTGCCAGCAGCTTAGAGGGCGGGGGAACCTACGAGCAGTACTTC.

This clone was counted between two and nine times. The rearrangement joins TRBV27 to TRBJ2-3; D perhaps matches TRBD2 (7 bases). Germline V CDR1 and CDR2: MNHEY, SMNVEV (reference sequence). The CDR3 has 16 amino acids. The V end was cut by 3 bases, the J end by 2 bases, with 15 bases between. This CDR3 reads CASSFAGEGVTDTQYF. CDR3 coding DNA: TGTGCCAGCAGTTTTGCAGGGGAGGGGGTCACAGATACGCAGTATTTT.

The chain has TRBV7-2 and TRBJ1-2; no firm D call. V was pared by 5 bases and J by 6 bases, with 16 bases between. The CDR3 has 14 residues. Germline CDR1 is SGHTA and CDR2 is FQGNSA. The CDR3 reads CASSIQAVYHGYTF. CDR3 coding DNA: TGTGCCAGCAGCATCCAAGCAGTCTACCATGGCTACACCTTC.

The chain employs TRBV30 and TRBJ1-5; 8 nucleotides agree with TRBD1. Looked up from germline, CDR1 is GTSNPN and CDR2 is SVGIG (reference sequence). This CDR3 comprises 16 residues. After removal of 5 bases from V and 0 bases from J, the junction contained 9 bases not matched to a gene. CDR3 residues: CAWGQGDGYSNQPQHF. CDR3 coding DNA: TGTGCCTGGGGACAGGGAGACGGATATAGCAATCAGCCCCAGCATTTT.

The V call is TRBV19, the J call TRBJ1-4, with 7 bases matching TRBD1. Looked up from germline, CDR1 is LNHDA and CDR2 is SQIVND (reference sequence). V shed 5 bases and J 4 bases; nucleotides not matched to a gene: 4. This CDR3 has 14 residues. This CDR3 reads CASSRRGFNEKLFF. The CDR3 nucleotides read TGTGCCAGTAGTCGCAGGGGGTTTAATGAAAAACTGTTTTTT.